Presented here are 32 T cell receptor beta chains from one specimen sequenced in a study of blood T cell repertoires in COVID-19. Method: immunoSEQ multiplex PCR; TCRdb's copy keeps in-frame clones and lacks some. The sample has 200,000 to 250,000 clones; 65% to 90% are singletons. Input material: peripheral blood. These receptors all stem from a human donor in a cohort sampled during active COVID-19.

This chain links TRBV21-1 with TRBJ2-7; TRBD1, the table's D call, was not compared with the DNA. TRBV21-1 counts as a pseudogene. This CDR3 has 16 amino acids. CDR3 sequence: CASSKGTRQGAHEQYF. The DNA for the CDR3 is TGTGCCAGCAGCAAAGGCACGAGACAGGGGGCCCACGAGCAGTACTTC.

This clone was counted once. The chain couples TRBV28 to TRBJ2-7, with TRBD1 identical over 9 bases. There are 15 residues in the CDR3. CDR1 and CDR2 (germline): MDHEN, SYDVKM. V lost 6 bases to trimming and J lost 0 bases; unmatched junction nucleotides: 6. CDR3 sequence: CASRDGTGNSYEQYF. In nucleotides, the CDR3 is TGTGCCAGCAGGGACGGGACAGGGAACTCCTACGAGCAGTACTTC.

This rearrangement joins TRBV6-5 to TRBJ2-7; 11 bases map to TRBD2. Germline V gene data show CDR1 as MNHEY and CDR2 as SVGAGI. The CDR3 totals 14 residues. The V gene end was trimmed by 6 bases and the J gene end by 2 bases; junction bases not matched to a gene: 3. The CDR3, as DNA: TGTGCCAGCAGAGGGACTAGCGGACCCTACGAGCAGTACTTC. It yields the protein CASRGTSGPYEQYF.

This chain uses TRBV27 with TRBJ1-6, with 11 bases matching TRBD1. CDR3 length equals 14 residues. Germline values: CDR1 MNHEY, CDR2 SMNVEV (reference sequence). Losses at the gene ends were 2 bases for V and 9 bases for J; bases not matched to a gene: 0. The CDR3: CASSLGTGGSPLHF. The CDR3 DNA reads TGTGCCAGCAGTTTAGGGACAGGGGGTTCACCCCTCCACTTT.

The CDR3 loop reads CASSQDRSGGGNTIYF. DNA for the CDR3: TGTGCCAGCAGCCAAGATCGTTCGGGGGGAGGAAACACCATATATTTT. The J gene is TRBJ1-3, the V gene TRBV4-2; D might be TRBD1 (5 bases). The germline V and J ends were trimmed by 0 bases and 4 bases, with 13 bases remaining between them. The CDR3 is made up of 16 amino acids. Germline V gene data show CDR1 as LGHNA and CDR2 as YNFKEQ.

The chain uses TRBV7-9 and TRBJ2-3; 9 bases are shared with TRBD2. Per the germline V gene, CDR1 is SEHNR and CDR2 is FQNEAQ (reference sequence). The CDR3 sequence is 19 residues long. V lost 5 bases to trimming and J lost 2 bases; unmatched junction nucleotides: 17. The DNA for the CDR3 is TGTGCCAGCAGCCGCCGGGGCGGCTTAAGCGGGAGGTCCACAGATACGCAGTATTTT. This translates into CASSRRGGLSGRSTDTQYF.

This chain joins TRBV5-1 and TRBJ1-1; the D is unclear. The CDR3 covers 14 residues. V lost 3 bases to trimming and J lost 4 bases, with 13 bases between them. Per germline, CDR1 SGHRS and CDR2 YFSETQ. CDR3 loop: CASSSTQVVTEAFF. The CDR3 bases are TGCGCCAGCAGCTCGACCCAGGTTGTCACTGAAGCTTTCTTT.

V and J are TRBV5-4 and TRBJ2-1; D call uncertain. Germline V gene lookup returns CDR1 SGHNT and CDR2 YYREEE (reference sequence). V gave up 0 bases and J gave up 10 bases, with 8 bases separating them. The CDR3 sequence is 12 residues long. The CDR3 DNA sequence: TGTGCCAGCAGCTTGGGGTTGGGCGAGCAGTTCTTC. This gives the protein CASSLGLGEQFF.

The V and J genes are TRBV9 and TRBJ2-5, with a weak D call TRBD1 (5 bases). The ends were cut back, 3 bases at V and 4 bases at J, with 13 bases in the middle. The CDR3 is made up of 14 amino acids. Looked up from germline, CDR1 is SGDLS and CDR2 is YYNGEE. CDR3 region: CASSERGSTETQYF. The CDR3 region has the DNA TGTGCCAGCAGCGAAAGGGGATCTACAGAGACCCAGTACTTC.

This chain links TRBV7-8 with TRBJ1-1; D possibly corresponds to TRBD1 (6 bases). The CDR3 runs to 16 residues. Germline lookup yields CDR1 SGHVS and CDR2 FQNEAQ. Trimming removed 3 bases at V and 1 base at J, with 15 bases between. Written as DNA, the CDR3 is TGTGCCAGCAGCTTGGCAACAGGGCACCGGAACACTGAAGCTTTCTTT. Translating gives CASSLATGHRNTEAFF. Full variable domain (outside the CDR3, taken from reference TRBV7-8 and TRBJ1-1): GAGVSQSPRYKVAKRGQDVALRCDPISGHVSLFWYQQALGQGPEFLTYFQNEAQLDKSGLPSDRFFAERPEGSVSTLKIQRTQQEDSAVYLCASSLATGHRNTEAFFGQGTRLTVV.

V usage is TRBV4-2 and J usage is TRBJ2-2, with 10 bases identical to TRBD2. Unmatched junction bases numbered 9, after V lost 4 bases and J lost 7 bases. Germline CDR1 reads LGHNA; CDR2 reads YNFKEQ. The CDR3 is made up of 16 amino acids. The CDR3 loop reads CASSPGGLAGVGELFF. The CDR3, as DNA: TGTGCCAGCAGCCCCGGAGGGCTAGCGGGAGTCGGGGAGCTGTTTTTT.

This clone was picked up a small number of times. The CDR3, as DNA: TGTGCCAGCAGTTCGCGACAGGGTTCGGACGAGCAGTACTTC. Translating it yields CASSSRQGSDEQYF. The gene calls are TRBV27 and TRBJ2-7; 7 nucleotides agree with TRBD1. The germline V gene encodes CDR1 MNHEY and CDR2 SMNVEV (reference sequence). This CDR3 comprises 14 residues. After removal of 4 bases from V and 5 bases from J, the junction contained 8 bases not matched to a gene.

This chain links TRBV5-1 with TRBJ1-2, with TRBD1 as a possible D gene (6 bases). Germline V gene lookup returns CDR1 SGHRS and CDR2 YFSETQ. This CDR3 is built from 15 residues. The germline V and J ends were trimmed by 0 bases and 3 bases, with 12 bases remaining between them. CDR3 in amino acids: CASSLEAGEHYGYTF. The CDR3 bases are TGCGCCAGCAGCTTGGAGGCAGGGGAGCACTATGGCTACACCTTC.

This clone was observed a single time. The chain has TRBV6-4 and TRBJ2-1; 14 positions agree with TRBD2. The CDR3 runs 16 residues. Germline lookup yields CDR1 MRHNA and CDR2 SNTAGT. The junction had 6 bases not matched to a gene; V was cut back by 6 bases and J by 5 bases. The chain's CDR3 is CASSRTSGRQNNEQFF. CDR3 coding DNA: TGTGCCAGCAGCCGGACTAGCGGGAGGCAGAACAATGAGCAGTTCTTC.

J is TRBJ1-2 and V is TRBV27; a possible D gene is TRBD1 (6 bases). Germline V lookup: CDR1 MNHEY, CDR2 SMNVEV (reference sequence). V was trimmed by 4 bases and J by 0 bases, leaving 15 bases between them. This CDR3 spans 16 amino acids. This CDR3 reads CASSYLGGATNYGYTF. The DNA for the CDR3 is TGTGCCAGCAGTTACTTGGGGGGGGCGACTAACTATGGCTACACCTTC.

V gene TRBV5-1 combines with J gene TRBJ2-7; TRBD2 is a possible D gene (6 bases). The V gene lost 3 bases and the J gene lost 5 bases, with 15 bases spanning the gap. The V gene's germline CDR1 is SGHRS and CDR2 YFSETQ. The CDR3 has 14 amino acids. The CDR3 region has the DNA TGCGCCAGCAGCTCCGGGAGCTCCATCCACGAGCAGTACTTC. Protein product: CASSSGSSIHEQYF.

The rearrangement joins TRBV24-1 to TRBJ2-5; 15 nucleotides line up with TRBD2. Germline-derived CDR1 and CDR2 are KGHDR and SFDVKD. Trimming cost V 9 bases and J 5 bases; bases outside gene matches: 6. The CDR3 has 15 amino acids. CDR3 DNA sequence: TGTGCCACCGGACTAGCGGGAGGGCGGCGGGAGACCCAGTACTTC. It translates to CATGLAGGRRETQYF.

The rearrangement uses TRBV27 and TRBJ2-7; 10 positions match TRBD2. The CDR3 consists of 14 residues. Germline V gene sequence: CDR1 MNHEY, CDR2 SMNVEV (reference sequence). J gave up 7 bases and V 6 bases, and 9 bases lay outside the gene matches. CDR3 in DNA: TGTGCCAGCAGGACGCTAGCGGGGGACGGGGAGCAGTACTTC. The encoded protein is CASRTLAGDGEQYF.

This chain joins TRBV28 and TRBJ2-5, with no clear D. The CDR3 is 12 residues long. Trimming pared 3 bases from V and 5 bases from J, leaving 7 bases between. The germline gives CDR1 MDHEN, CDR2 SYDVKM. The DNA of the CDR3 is TGTGCCAGCAGTTTTTTGCGGGAGACCCAGTACTTC. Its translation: CASSFLRETQYF. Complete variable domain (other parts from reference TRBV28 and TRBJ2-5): DVKVTQSSRYLVKRTGEKVFLECVQDMDHENMFWYRQDPGLGLRLIYFSYDVKMKEKGDIPEGYSVSREKKERFSLILESASTNQTSMYLCASSFLRETQYFGPGTRLLVL.

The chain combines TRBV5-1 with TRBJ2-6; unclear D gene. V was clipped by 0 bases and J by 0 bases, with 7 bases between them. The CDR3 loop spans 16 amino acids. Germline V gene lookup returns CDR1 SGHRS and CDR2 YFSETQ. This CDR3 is CASSLEAGSGANVLTF. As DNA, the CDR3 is TGCGCCAGCAGCTTGGAAGCAGGCTCTGGGGCCAACGTCCTGACTTTC.

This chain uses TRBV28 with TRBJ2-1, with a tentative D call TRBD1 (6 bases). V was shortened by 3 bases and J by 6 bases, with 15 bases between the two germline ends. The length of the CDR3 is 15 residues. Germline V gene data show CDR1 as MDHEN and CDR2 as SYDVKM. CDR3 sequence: CASSFPGAQANEQFF. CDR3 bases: TGTGCCAGCAGTTTCCCAGGGGCGCAGGCCAATGAGCAGTTCTTC.

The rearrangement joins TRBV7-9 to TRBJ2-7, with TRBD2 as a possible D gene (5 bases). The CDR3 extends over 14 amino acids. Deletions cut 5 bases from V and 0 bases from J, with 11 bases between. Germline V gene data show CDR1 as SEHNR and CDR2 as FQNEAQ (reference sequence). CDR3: CASSPGISSYEQYF. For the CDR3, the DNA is TGTGCCAGCAGCCCCGGGATCTCCTCCTACGAGCAGTACTTC.

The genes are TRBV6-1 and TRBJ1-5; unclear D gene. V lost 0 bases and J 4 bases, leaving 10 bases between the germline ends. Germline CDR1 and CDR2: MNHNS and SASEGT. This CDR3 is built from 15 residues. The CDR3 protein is CASSEAVSWNQPQHF. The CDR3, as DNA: TGTGCCAGCAGTGAAGCCGTCAGTTGGAATCAGCCCCAGCATTTT.

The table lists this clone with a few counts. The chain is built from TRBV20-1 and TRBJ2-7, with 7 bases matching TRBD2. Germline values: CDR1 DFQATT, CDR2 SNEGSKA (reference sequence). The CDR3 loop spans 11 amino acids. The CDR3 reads CRTGGAYEQYF. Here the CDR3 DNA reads TGCCGTACGGGAGGAGCCTACGAGCAGTACTTC.

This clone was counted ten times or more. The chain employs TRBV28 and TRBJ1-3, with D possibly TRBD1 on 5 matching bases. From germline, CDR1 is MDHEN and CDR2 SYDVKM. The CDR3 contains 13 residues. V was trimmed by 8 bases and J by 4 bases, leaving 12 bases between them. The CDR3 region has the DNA TGTGCCAGCTGGGGGACTTCCGGAAACACCATATATTTT. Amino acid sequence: CASWGTSGNTIYF.

The CDR3: CASRRELGYGYTF. DNA for the CDR3: TGTGCCAGCAGGCGGGAACTGGGTTATGGCTACACCTTC. V usage is TRBV12-3 or TRBV12-4 and J usage is TRBJ1-2; D ambiguous. Trimming took off 6 bases at V and 5 bases at J, with 13 bases between the two ends. The CDR3 totals 13 residues.

The CDR3 here is CSVVASSYNEQFF. In nucleotides, the CDR3 is TGCAGCGTTGTGGCTAGCTCCTACAATGAGCAGTTCTTC. This chain joins TRBV29-1 and TRBJ2-1; D not certain. The CDR3 runs to 13 residues. Trimming removed 4 bases at V and 0 bases at J, with 7 bases between. Per the germline V gene, CDR1 is SQVTM and CDR2 is ANQGSEA.

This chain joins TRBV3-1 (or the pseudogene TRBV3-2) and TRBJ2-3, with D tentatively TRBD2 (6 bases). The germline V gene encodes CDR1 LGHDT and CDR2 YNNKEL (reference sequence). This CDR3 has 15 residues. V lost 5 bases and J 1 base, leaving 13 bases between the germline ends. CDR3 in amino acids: CASSSWDFGTDTQYF. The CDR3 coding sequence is TGTGCCAGCAGCTCCTGGGACTTTGGCACAGATACGCAGTATTTT.

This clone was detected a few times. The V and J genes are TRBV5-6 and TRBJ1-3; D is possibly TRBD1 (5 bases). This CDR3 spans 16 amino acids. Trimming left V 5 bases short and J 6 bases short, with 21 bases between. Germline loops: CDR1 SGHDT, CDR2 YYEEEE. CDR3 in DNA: TGTGCCAGCAGTTTTGGATGGGGGGGAGACGAAAACACCATATATTTT. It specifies CASSFGWGGDENTIYF. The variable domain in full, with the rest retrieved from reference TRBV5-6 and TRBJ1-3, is DAGVTQSPTHLIKTRGQQVTLRCSPKSGHDTVSWYQQALGQGPQFIFQYYEEEERQRGNFPDRFSGHQFPNYSSELNVNALLLGDSALYLCASSFGWGGDENTIYFGEGSWLTVV.

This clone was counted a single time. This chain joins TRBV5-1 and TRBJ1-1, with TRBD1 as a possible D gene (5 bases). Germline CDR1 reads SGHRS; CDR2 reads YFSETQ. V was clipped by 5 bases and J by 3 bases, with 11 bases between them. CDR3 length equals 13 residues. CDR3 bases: TGCGCCAGCAGGCAGGGCAGGGACACTGAAGCTTTCTTT. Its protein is CASRQGRDTEAFF.

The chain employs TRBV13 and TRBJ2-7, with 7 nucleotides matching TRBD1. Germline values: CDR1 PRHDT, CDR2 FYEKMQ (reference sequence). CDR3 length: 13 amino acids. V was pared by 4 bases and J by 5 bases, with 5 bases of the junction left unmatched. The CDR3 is CASSSGDRDEQYF. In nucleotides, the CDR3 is TGTGCCAGCAGCTCCGGAGACAGGGACGAGCAGTACTTC.

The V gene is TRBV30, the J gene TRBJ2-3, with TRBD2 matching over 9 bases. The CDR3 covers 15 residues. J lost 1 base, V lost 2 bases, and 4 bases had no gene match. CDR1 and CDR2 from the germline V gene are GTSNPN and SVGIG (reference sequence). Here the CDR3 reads CAWSPLAGRTDTQYF. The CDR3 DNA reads TGTGCCTGGAGTCCGCTAGCGGGACGCACAGATACGCAGTATTTT.